The 29 T cell receptor beta chains given below trace back to one sample, sequenced in a study of response to subunit inactivated influenza vaccine. Each CDR3 protein gets one entry after TCRdb re-called the RT-PCR reads with MiXCR. The data show about 800,000 distinct CDR3 sequences, 21% seen once. The material sequenced was PBMCs from blood, taken 5 to 6 days after vaccination. The receptors were sampled from a man between 50 and 59 years old who received an inactivated influenza vaccine.

In its sample, this clonotype was seen a few times. This chain connects TRBV9 to TRBJ2-1, with TRBD2 identical over 11 bases. V trimming: 0 bases; J trimming: 3 bases; junction bases outside the gene matches: 2. The CDR3 consists of 16 residues. CDR1 and CDR2 (germline): SGDLS, YYNGEE. CDR3 nucleotide sequence: TGTGCCAGCAGCGTAGGTGGGACTAGCGGCTACAATGAGCAGTTCTTC. Protein product: CASSVGGTSGYNEQFF.

This clonotype was seen more than once but under ten times. The CDR3 region is CASSYLSGRYEQYF. For the CDR3, the DNA is TGTGCCAGCAGTTACTTATCGGGGCGCTACGAGCAGTACTTC. The chain joins TRBV6-2 or TRBV6-3 to TRBJ2-7, with D perhaps TRBD1 or TRBD2 (5 bases each). The CDR3 has 14 residues. Trimming removed 1 base at V and 3 bases at J, with 10 bases between. CDR1 is MNHEY and CDR2 is SVGEGT in the germline V gene.

This clonotype has a handful of counts. The chain couples TRBV25-1 to TRBJ2-3, with D possibly matching TRBD2 (6 bases). The CDR3 runs to 12 residues. Trimming took off 6 bases at V and 11 bases at J, with 15 bases between the two ends. CDR1 is MGHDK, CDR2 SYGVNS, per germline. DNA of the CDR3: TGTGCCAGCAGGCCCGTGGGGGGTGAGCAGTATTTT. It specifies CASRPVGGEQYF.

This clonotype was picked up a small number of times. The V and J genes are TRBV29-1 and TRBJ2-7, with TRBD1 as a possible D gene (6 bases). V was shortened by 6 bases and J by 0 bases, with 12 bases between the two germline ends. The germline gives CDR1 SQVTM, CDR2 ANQGSEA. The length of the CDR3 is 13 residues. CDR3 sequence: CSVQDSLSYEQYF. CDR3 in DNA: TGCAGCGTCCAGGACAGCCTCTCCTACGAGCAGTACTTC.

The V gene is TRBV12-3 or TRBV12-4, the J gene TRBJ2-1; 12 bases are shared with TRBD2. The CDR3 is 17 amino acids. Trimming at V came to 5 bases and at J to 7 bases, leaving 12 bases not matched to a gene. The CDR3 region has the DNA TGTGCCAGCAGTCCTGCCTCGCTAGCGGGGGGGCCTAATGAGCAGTTCTTC. It encodes CASSPASLAGGPNEQFF.

CDR3 nucleotides: TGTGCCAGTAGTGCCGCTCCTCGTCGGACCGGGGAGCTGTTTTTT. Encoded protein: CASSAAPRRTGELFF. The genes are TRBV19 and TRBJ2-2; D is unclear. CDR1 is LNHDA, CDR2 SQIVND, per germline (reference sequence). This CDR3 spans 15 amino acids. V was pared by 5 bases and J by 5 bases, with 15 bases between.

This clonotype was counted a few times. The CDR3 region is CASSPESSYNEQFF. CDR3 DNA: TGCGCCAGCAGCCCGGAGAGCTCCTACAATGAGCAGTTCTTC. This rearrangement joins TRBV4-3 to TRBJ2-1; D ambiguous. Germline V gives CDR1 LGHNA, CDR2 YSLEER. This CDR3 has 14 amino acids. The V and J ends lost 4 bases and 0 bases respectively, with 7 bases between them.

This chain links TRBV20-1 with TRBJ2-3, with a weak D call TRBD2 (6 bases). Germline values: CDR1 DFQATT, CDR2 SNEGSKA (reference sequence). This CDR3 contains 17 residues. V lost 2 bases, J lost 3 bases, and 21 bases lay in between. The CDR3 DNA follows: TGCAGTGCTAGAATTTCCCCTCTGCCGGGAGTTACAGATACGCAGTATTTT. Translating gives CSARISPLPGVTDTQYF.

This clonotype was observed at least ten times. The genes are TRBV5-1 and TRBJ1-1; a weak D match, TRBD1 (6 bases). V lost 7 bases and J lost 5, with 15 bases in between. This CDR3 contains 13 residues. Per the germline V gene, CDR1 is SGHRS and CDR2 is YFSETQ. This CDR3 reads CASATEGTTEAFF. CDR3 nucleotide sequence: TGCGCCAGCGCGACTGAGGGGACAACTGAAGCTTTCTTT.

This chain joins TRBV7-2 and TRBJ2-7, with 10 bases fitting TRBD1. The CDR3 runs to 14 residues. CDR1 SGHTA and CDR2 FQGNSA come from the germline V gene. V was pared by 5 bases and J by 3 bases, with 4 bases of the junction left unmatched. The CDR3 region has the DNA TGTGCCAGCAGCCCGACAGGGGGCGGCTACGAGCAGTACTTC. This encodes CASSPTGGGYEQYF.

This clonotype was detected ten times or more. The genes are TRBV5-1 and TRBJ2-1, with 10 bases that match TRBD1. Germline V gives CDR1 SGHRS, CDR2 YFSETQ. V was clipped by 4 bases and J by 15 bases; unmatched bases: 4. The CDR3 has 11 residues. For the CDR3, the DNA is TGCGCCAGCAGCGCGACAGGGGGCCTGTTCTTC. It is translated as CASSATGGLFF.

This clonotype appeared a few times. The chain uses TRBV10-3 and TRBJ2-5, with a possible D match to TRBD2 (6 bases). Trimming removed 3 bases at V and 2 bases at J, with 13 bases between. This CDR3 contains 15 residues. The germline V gene has CDR1 ENHRY and CDR2 SYGVKD. CDR3 amino acids: CAISDRGKGQETQYF. In nucleotides, the CDR3 is TGTGCCATCAGTGATCGGGGGAAGGGGCAAGAGACCCAGTACTTC.

The rearrangement links TRBV6-1 to TRBJ2-5; 10 positions match TRBD2. With V trimmed by 3 bases and J by 4 bases, 11 bases remained unmatched. This CDR3 is 17 amino acids long. Germline V gene lookup returns CDR1 MNHNS and CDR2 SASEGT. For the CDR3, the DNA is TGTGCCAGCAGTGAGCCCCGGGCTAGCGGGAGTCGAGAGACCCAGTACTTC. Its protein product is CASSEPRASGSRETQYF.

This clonotype was seen a few times. The chain carries TRBV7-2 and TRBJ2-1, with 11 positions matching TRBD2. The CDR3 consists of 17 residues. Per the germline V gene, CDR1 is SGHTA and CDR2 is FQGNSA. After removal of 2 bases from V and 2 bases from J, the junction contained 5 bases not matched to a gene. This CDR3 is CASSLFLAGGPYNEQFF. CDR3 DNA sequence: TGTGCCAGCAGCTTATTCCTAGCGGGAGGCCCCTACAATGAGCAGTTCTTC.

J is TRBJ1-2 and V is TRBV29-1; no firm D call. Trimming shortened V by 3 bases and J by 4 bases, and 12 bases separated the two germline ends. Germline loops: CDR1 SQVTM, CDR2 ANQGSEA. CDR3 length: 13 residues. The CDR3, as DNA: TGCAGCGTTGATTTGGAGGGCGGCTATGGCTACACCTTC. This translates into CSVDLEGGYGYTF.

Comments on this clonotype: Sequence at one end of the junction differs from germline and may be a read error. This chain joins TRBV6-1 and TRBJ2-7; D perhaps matches TRBD2 (6 bases). This CDR3 is 11 amino acids long. Per germline, CDR1 MNHNS and CDR2 SASEGT. The CDR3 DNA is TGTGCCAGCAGTGTGCCGGGGGAGCAGTGCTTC. Residues: CASSVPGEQCF.

Only a few counts were recorded for this clonotype. The chain couples TRBV2 to TRBJ2-7, with 8 bases aligning to TRBD2. CDR1 is SNHLY, CDR2 FYNNEI, per germline. The CDR3 covers 16 residues. With 2 bases clipped from V and 2 bases from J, the junction kept 8 bases outside the gene matches. The CDR3 loop is CASSERVSGRPYEQYF. For the CDR3, the DNA is TGTGCCAGCAGTGAAAGGGTCAGCGGGAGACCCTACGAGCAGTACTTC. Combining the CDR3 with reference TRBV2 and TRBJ2-7 gives the whole variable domain EPEVTQTPSHQVTQMGQEVILRCVPISNHLYFYWYRQILGQKVEFLVSFYNNEISEKSEIFDDQFSVERPDGSNFTLKIRSTKLEDSAMYFCASSERVSGRPYEQYFGPGTRLTVT.

The rearrangement links TRBV5-1 to TRBJ2-1; D is possibly TRBD1 (5 bases). Germline V gene data show CDR1 as SGHRS and CDR2 as YFSETQ. There are 16 residues in the CDR3. V shed 0 bases and J shed 4 bases, with 14 bases lying between them. In nucleotides, the CDR3 is TGCGCCAGCAGCTTGGCCACAGGAAGCCGTTACAATGAGCAGTTCTTC. Its translation: CASSLATGSRYNEQFF. The variable domain in full, with the rest retrieved from reference TRBV5-1 and TRBJ2-1, is KAGVTQTPRYLIKTRGQQVTLSCSPISGHRSVSWYQQTPGQGLQFLFEYFSETQRNKGNFPGRFSGRQFSNSRSEMNVSTLELGDSALYLCASSLATGSRYNEQFFGPGTRLTVL.

The chain recombines TRBV27 with TRBJ2-2; possibly TRBD1 for D (5 bases). Trimming took off 5 bases at V and 0 bases at J, with 10 bases between the two ends. The CDR3 contains 15 residues. Germline V gene data show CDR1 as MNHEY and CDR2 as SMNVEV (reference sequence). The DNA of the CDR3 is TGTGCCAGCAGTCCGAAGACAGCGAACACCGGGGAGCTGTTTTTT. It encodes CASSPKTANTGELFF.

This clonotype has more than one count but fewer than ten. V usage is TRBV29-1 and J usage is TRBJ2-2; D may be TRBD1 (5 bases). Trimming took 7 bases from V and 8 from J, leaving 17 bases between them. This CDR3 has 13 residues. Germline V gives CDR1 SQVTM, CDR2 ANQGSEA. The CDR3 sequence is CSAKRQSSGELFF. DNA for the CDR3: TGCAGCGCGAAGCGACAGTCATCGGGGGAGCTGTTTTTT.

The chain is built from TRBV7-2 and TRBJ1-1; 10 bases line up with TRBD1. The CDR3 totals 15 residues. The germline V gene encodes CDR1 SGHTA and CDR2 FQGNSA. The ends lost 5 bases at V and 3 bases at J; junction bases unmatched: 6. For the CDR3, the DNA is TGTGCCAGCAGCAAAGACAGGGGGCTATACACTGAAGCTTTCTTT. This translates into CASSKDRGLYTEAFF.

This clonotype has just a few counts. The chain combines TRBV5-6 with TRBJ2-2; D is ambiguous. The V gene's germline CDR1 is SGHDT and CDR2 YYEEEE. Trimming pared 4 bases from V and 3 bases from J, leaving 7 bases between. The CDR3 contains 13 residues. CDR3 nucleotides: TGTGCCAGCAGCCGGAGATACACCGGGGAGCTGTTTTTT. This sequence encodes CASSRRYTGELFF.

This clonotype was detected a few times. This chain connects TRBV20-1 to TRBJ2-5, with 9 bases that match TRBD2. Germline CDR1 and CDR2: DFQATT and SNEGSKA (reference sequence). CDR3 length equals 14 residues. V gave up 3 bases and J gave up 3 bases; unmatched junction bases: 5. The CDR3 region is CSASLPSGEETQYF. CDR3 DNA sequence: TGCAGTGCTAGCCTTCCTAGCGGGGAAGAGACCCAGTACTTC.

V usage is TRBV6-5 and J usage is TRBJ2-4; 11 bases line up with TRBD2. Germline CDR1 is MNHEY and CDR2 is SVGAGI. With 4 bases clipped from V and 6 bases from J, the junction kept 14 bases outside the gene matches. The CDR3 length is 18 residues. The CDR3 protein is CASSFTSGRAGGGNIQYF. In DNA form, the CDR3 reads TGTGCCAGCAGTTTTACTAGCGGGAGAGCCGGCGGGGGAAACATTCAGTACTTC.

This chain joins TRBV12-3 or TRBV12-4 and TRBJ2-3, with 8 bases that match TRBD2. The CDR3 has 16 amino acids. V lost 1 base to trimming and J lost 2 bases; unmatched junction nucleotides: 5. In nucleotides, the CDR3 is TGTGCCAGCAGTTTAGGAGCGGGGGACACCACAGATACGCAGTATTTT. Its protein product is CASSLGAGDTTDTQYF.

Of note for this clonotype: This may stem from a read error, because a much larger clone lies one nucleotide away. The V gene is TRBV29-1, the J gene TRBJ2-1, with no clear D. Trimming pared 4 bases from V and 5 bases from J, leaving 6 bases between. This CDR3 comprises 11 residues. The germline gives CDR1 SQVTM, CDR2 ANQGSEA. The CDR3: CSVGIHNEQFF. The CDR3 DNA follows: TGCAGCGTTGGCATCCACAATGAGCAGTTCTTC.

The genes are TRBV20-1 and TRBJ2-6; D perhaps matches TRBD2 (7 bases). The CDR3 runs 12 residues. CDR1 DFQATT and CDR2 SNEGSKA come from the germline V gene (reference sequence). V was shortened by 1 base and J by 12 bases, with 10 bases between the two germline ends. The CDR3 DNA follows: TGCAGTGCTAGAGGGGGGGGCGGCGTCCTGACTTTC. It specifies CSARGGGGVLTF.

This clonotype was recorded at least ten times. The V gene is TRBV4-3, the J gene TRBJ2-2; 8 nucleotides match TRBD1. Trimming took 0 bases from V and 7 from J; bases not matched to a gene: 7. The V gene's germline CDR1 is LGHNA and CDR2 YSLEER. The CDR3 runs 16 residues. The DNA of the CDR3 is TGCGCCAGCAGCCAAGATGCGCAGGGGGCCGACGGGGAGCTGTTTTTT. This codes for CASSQDAQGADGELFF.

This clonotype was detected a few times. The chain uses TRBV6-5 and TRBJ1-2; 8 positions agree with TRBD1. The CDR3 has 18 amino acids. V was clipped by 2 bases and J by 7 bases; unmatched bases: 18. Germline CDR1 MNHEY, CDR2 SVGAGI. CDR3: CASSYTPPRRTGRLGYTF. The DNA for the CDR3 is TGTGCCAGCAGTTACACCCCACCCCGGCGGACAGGGCGCCTTGGCTACACCTTC.